This T cell receptor beta chain was sequenced during a study of CD8 T cells in ankylosing spondylitis. General study results and limits: Relatively rare in peripheral blood, disease-linked clones were also CD8+.

Quantitative 5'-RACE with molecular barcodes was used to make the TCR beta libraries. TCRdb passed the 5' RACE reads through MiXCR, listing each CDR3 protein once. The data show around 25,000 distinct CDR3 sequences, just over 2.5% seen once. This clonotype was seen ten or more times. What it binds is not known. V was pared by 2 bases and J by 5 bases, with 11 bases of the junction left unmatched. This CDR3 is built from 16 residues. Per the germline V gene, CDR1 is SGDLS and CDR2 is YYNGEE. The genes are TRBV9 and TRBJ2-5; 8 bases align to TRBD1. Sequencing input: blood, either unsorted or a sorted T cell fraction (not recorded which). The clonotype originates from a female donor with ankylosing spondylitis or in good health (not recorded which). CDR3 amino acids: CASSVIGQGGRETQYF. The CDR3 DNA reads TGTGCCAGCAGCGTGATAGGACAGGGAGGTAGGGAGACCCAGTACTTC.